This T cell receptor (beta chain) emerged from a study of OX40 agonist ivuxolimab in advanced cancers. Method: immunoSEQ multiplex PCR; TCRdb's copy keeps in-frame clones and lacks some. The repertoire holds 70,000 or so clones, with approximately 91% as singletons. Trimming took 2 bases from V and 1 from J, leaving 9 bases between them. CDR1 and CDR2 (germline): LNHDA, SQIVND (reference sequence). This CDR3 region has 15 residues. The specimen was CD4+ or CD8+ T cells sorted from blood, collected in a trial of the OX40 agonist ivuxolimab. The V and J genes are TRBV19 and TRBJ1-5, with D unresolved. The receptor was isolated from an adult with an advanced solid tumor such as melanoma, head and neck, liver or kidney cancer. The CDR3 spells CASSILENSNQPQHF. CDR3 coding DNA: TGTGCCAGTAGTATATTGGAGAACAGCAATCAGCCCCAGCATTTT. Supplemented by reference TRBV19 and TRBJ1-5, the full variable domain reads DGGITQSPKYLFRKEGQNVTLSCEQNLNHDAMYWYRQDPGQGLRLIYYSQIVNDFQKGDIAEGYSVSREKKESFPLTVTSAQKNPTAFYLCASSILENSNQPQHFGDGTRLSIL.